This passage covers 14 T cell receptor beta chains from one sample sequenced in a study of shared clonotypes between healthy human individuals. Sequenced by immunoSEQ multiplex PCR; TCRdb stores in-frame clones only, minus some. The repertoire holds roughly 1 million clones, with more than 60% as singletons. The sample consisted of memory CD4+ T cells sorted from blood. Specified subset: CD45RA-negative fraction. The receptors were gathered from a man between 18 and 29 years old in good health.

The rearrangement joins TRBV10-3 to TRBJ2-3, with unresolved D. CDR1 is ENHRY and CDR2 is SYGVKD in the germline V gene. CDR3 length: 14 residues. V was clipped by 3 bases and J by 0 bases, with 7 bases between them. The CDR3 DNA reads TGTGCCATCAGTGAACACACGAGCACAGATACGCAGTATTTT. It is translated as CAISEHTSTDTQYF.

In regard to this clone: Other DNA sequences of this sample code for an identical CDR3. The chain uses TRBV5-1 and TRBJ1-1, with TRBD1 as a possible D gene (5 bases). The CDR3 totals 14 residues. Trimming took 2 bases from V and 1 from J, leaving 9 bases between them. The germline gives CDR1 SGHRS, CDR2 YFSETQ. The DNA of the CDR3 is TGCGCCAGCAGCTTTGCCGGGGCGAACACTGAAGCTTTCTTT. Translating it yields CASSFAGANTEAFF.

For the CDR3, the DNA is TGTGCCAGCAGCAACGATTTGGGTGTAGGGGGAGAGACCCAGTACTTC. Its protein is CASSNDLGVGGETQYF. The V gene is TRBV7-9, the J gene TRBJ2-5; TRBD1 might be the D (6 bases). This CDR3 is built from 16 residues. Germline values: CDR1 SEHNR, CDR2 FQNEAQ (reference sequence). Trimming took 5 bases from V and 4 from J, leaving 20 bases between them.

The J gene is TRBJ1-6, the V gene TRBV9; the match to TRBD1 covers 7 bases. Germline V lookup: CDR1 SGDLS, CDR2 YYNGEE. The CDR3 extends over 14 amino acids. The V segment lost 4 bases and the J segment 8 bases; nucleotides outside the gene matches: 6. CDR3 DNA: TGTGCCAGCAGCCCCGGGACAGCCTATTCACCCCTCCACTTT. Encoded protein: CASSPGTAYSPLHF.

The rearrangement joins TRBV10-1 to TRBJ2-5; 11 nucleotides line up with TRBD2. Germline V CDR1 and CDR2: WNHNN, SYGVQD (reference sequence). The CDR3 contains 15 residues. Unmatched junction bases numbered 7, after V lost 6 bases and J lost 4 bases. Here the CDR3 DNA reads TGCGCCAGCAGCGCAAACGGACTAGCGGGAGAGACCCAGTACTTC. It yields the protein CASSANGLAGETQYF.

The chain couples TRBV6-6 to TRBJ2-3, with unresolved D. Trimming cost V 2 bases and J 3 bases, with 6 bases left between them. The CDR3 runs to 13 residues. Per the germline V gene, CDR1 is MNHNY and CDR2 is SVGAGI (reference sequence). CDR3 nucleotide sequence: TGTGCCAGCAGTTACCTCCAGACAGATACGCAGTATTTT. It specifies CASSYLQTDTQYF.

The CDR3 spells CASSFRPWETQYF. The CDR3 nucleotides read TGTGCCAGCAGCTTTCGTCCATGGGAGACCCAGTACTTC. The chain uses TRBV5-6 and TRBJ2-5; the D is unclear. The CDR3 covers 13 residues. V lost 2 bases and J lost 5, with 10 bases in between. Germline values: CDR1 SGHDT, CDR2 YYEEEE.

The chain has TRBV27 and TRBJ1-6; D remains ambiguous. The germline V gene encodes CDR1 MNHEY and CDR2 SMNVEV (reference sequence). With 2 bases removed from V and 8 bases from J, the gap between germline ends came to 4 bases. This CDR3 has 12 amino acids. DNA of the CDR3: TGTGCCAGCAGTTTAAGAGATTCACCCCTCCACTTT. Amino acids: CASSLRDSPLHF.

The V call is TRBV28, the J call TRBJ1-5, with 8 bases fitting TRBD1. Looked up from germline, CDR1 is MDHEN and CDR2 is SYDVKM. This CDR3 is built from 15 residues. V trimming: 6 bases; J trimming: 7 bases; junction bases outside the gene matches: 11. CDR3 coding DNA: TGTGCCAGCAGACCACCACAGGGGGTCGGGCAGCCCCAGCATTTT. Amino acid sequence: CASRPPQGVGQPQHF.

J is TRBJ2-1 and V is TRBV5-6, with 8 bases matching TRBD2. The CDR3 runs to 17 residues. V shed 3 bases, J shed 3 bases, and the junction held 11 bases outside the gene matches. Germline V gene lookup returns CDR1 SGHDT and CDR2 YYEEEE. The CDR3: CASSSSWSSGDYNEQFF. CDR3 in DNA: TGTGCCAGCAGCTCCTCGTGGAGTAGCGGGGACTACAATGAGCAGTTCTTC. The full variable domain, with the rest looked up from reference TRBV5-6 and TRBJ2-1, is DAGVTQSPTHLIKTRGQQVTLRCSPKSGHDTVSWYQQALGQGPQFIFQYYEEEERQRGNFPDRFSGHQFPNYSSELNVNALLLGDSALYLCASSSSWSSGDYNEQFFGPGTRLTVL.

This chain uses TRBV10-1 with TRBJ2-3, with D hard to call. Germline values: CDR1 WNHNN, CDR2 SYGVQD (reference sequence). With 2 bases removed from V and 3 bases from J, the gap between germline ends came to 9 bases. The CDR3 loop spans 14 amino acids. In DNA, the CDR3 is TGCGCCAGCAGTGAGGAACATTTGACAGATACGCAGTATTTT. Amino acid sequence: CASSEEHLTDTQYF.

The chain recombines TRBV10-3 with TRBJ1-1; D possibly corresponds to TRBD1 (5 bases). The CDR3 is 11 residues long. Germline V CDR1 and CDR2: ENHRY, SYGVKD. The V and J ends lost 4 bases and 11 bases respectively, with 11 bases between them. The CDR3 is CAISADEGAFF. The CDR3 nucleotides read TGTGCCATCAGTGCGGACGAGGGGGCTTTCTTT.

The chain couples TRBV5-4 to TRBJ2-1; D is tentatively TRBD1 or TRBD2 (7 bases each). The V end lost 8 bases, the J end lost 8 bases, and 23 bases lay between the germline ends. Germline V gene lookup returns CDR1 SGHNT and CDR2 YYREEE (reference sequence). The CDR3 length is 15 residues. The chain's CDR3 is CASAEAGAQGYEQFF. CDR3 DNA sequence: TGTGCCAGTGCGGAGGCGGGAGCACAGGGGTATGAGCAGTTCTTC.

The chain's CDR3 is CASRGTADSYEQYF. The CDR3 DNA is TGTGCCAGCAGGGGGACAGCAGACTCCTACGAGCAGTACTTC. The rearrangement links TRBV28 to TRBJ2-5; 7 bases map to TRBD1. The end of the DNA fits TRBJ2-7 better, so the J call may be wrong. The germline gives CDR1 MDHEN, CDR2 SYDVKM. The CDR3 covers 14 residues.